The rows below give T cell receptor beta chains drawn from one sample of a study of CD8 T cells in Susac syndrome. Using its own MiXCR run on the immunoSEQ multiplex PCR reads, TCRdb lists one record per CDR3 protein. The data hold about 280,000 distinct CDR3 sequences, with around 84% observed a single time. The specimen was CD8+ T cells from PBMCs. These TCRs come from a human donor with multiple sclerosis. Both conserved end residues are part of each CDR3. A D gene is named only where the DNA matches it firmly. Clone size appears in some rows only: once, few, many, or a class for an expanded clone.

cdr3_length	clone_size	v_call	d_call	j_call	cdr3_nt	cdr3_aa
13	NA	TRBV5-6	NA	TRBJ1-2	TGTGCCAGCAGCTTGGTCGAAGCTCATGGCTACACCTTC	CASSLVEAHGYTF
16	NA	TRBV5-5	NA	TRBJ2-7	TGTGCCAGCAGCCCGAAAGCAGGGGTAAAGAACTACGAGCAGTACTTC	CASSPKAGVKNYEQYF
14	NA	TRBV11-1	NA	TRBJ1-1	TGTGCCAGCAGTCGTGAGGACGGGAACACTGAAGCTTTCTTT	CASSREDGNTEAFF
17	NA	TRBV28	TRBD2	TRBJ2-5	TGTGCCAGCAGTAGCCAACCGGTAGCGGGACCCCAAGAGACCCAGTACTTC	CASSSQPVAGPQETQYF
15	NA	TRBV28	TRBD1	TRBJ1-1	TGTGCCAGCAGTGTGAGACAGGGGGCGGGCACTGAAGCTTTCTTT	CASSVRQGAGTEAFF
15	NA	TRBV27	NA	TRBJ2-5	TGTGCCAGCGGGAGGACTGGGAACCCCAAGGAGACCCAGTACTTC	CASGRTGNPKETQYF
15	once	TRBV20-1	NA	TRBJ2-1	TGCAGTGCTAGTTGGGGAGTAACCTCCTACAATGAGCAGTTCTTC	CSASWGVTSYNEQFF
13	NA	TRBV7-9	NA	TRBJ2-3	TGTGCCAGCAGTCGACTCAGCACAGATACGCAGTATTTT	CASSRLSTDTQYF
15	NA	TRBV4-1	NA	TRBJ1-5	TGCGCCAGCAGCCAAGATCGAGGCGTTAATCAGCCCCAGCATTTT	CASSQDRGVNQPQHF
17	NA	TRBV2	TRBD2	TRBJ2-1	TGTGCCAGCAGTGAATTTGGTCTAGCGGGAGGGCTCGATGAGCAGTTCTTC	CASSEFGLAGGLDEQFF
14	NA	TRBV5-1	NA	TRBJ2-5	TGCGCCAGCAGCTTGGGGCCTAGCGAAGAGACCCAGTACTTC	CASSLGPSEETQYF
15	NA	TRBV12-3/TRBV12-4	TRBD2	TRBJ2-7	TGTGCCAGCAGTTTTAAGGGAGGGCCTAGGTACGAGCAGTACTTC	CASSFKGGPRYEQYF
15	NA	TRBV5-4	TRBD1	TRBJ1-1	TGTGCCAGCAGCAACGGACAGGGAGGGATCACTGAAGCTTTCTTT	CASSNGQGGITEAFF
15	NA	TRBV9	TRBD2	TRBJ2-1	TGTGCCAGCAGCTTACGACTAGCGGAAGGGGGTGAGCAGTTCTTC	CASSLRLAEGGEQFF
14	NA	TRBV10-3	NA	TRBJ2-3	TGTGCCATCAGTGAGTCGGCAGGCACAGATACGCAGTATTTT	CAISESAGTDTQYF
15	few	TRBV30	NA	TRBJ1-1	TGTGCCTGGAGTGAGGATAGGTTGGGGAACACTGAAGCTTTCTTT	CAWSEDRLGNTEAFF
15	NA	TRBV4-1	TRBD2	TRBJ2-3	TGCGCCAGCAGCCAAACCGGGACTAGTCCCCATACGCAGTATTTT	CASSQTGTSPHTQYF
14	few	TRBV2	NA	TRBJ2-6	TGTGCCAGCAGTGACTGGCCTGGGGCCAACGTCCTGACTTTC	CASSDWPGANVLTF
13	NA	TRBV20-1	TRBD2	TRBJ2-7	TGCAGTGCTAGGCACCGGGAGGCCTACGAGCAGTACTTC	CSARHREAYEQYF
13	NA	TRBV9	NA	TRBJ2-2	TGTGCCAGCACCGATCGTGGGGCCGGGGAGCTGTTTTTT	CASTDRGAGELFF
16	NA	TRBV10-3	NA	TRBJ1-1	TGTGCCATCAGTGTCGTACGGGGGGCGAAAGACACTGAAGCTTTCTTT	CAISVVRGAKDTEAFF
12	NA	TRBV12-3/TRBV12-4	NA	TRBJ2-3	TGTGCCAGCAAAAGGTGGCGGGATACGCAGTATTTT	CASKRWRDTQYF
15	once	TRBV5-5	NA	TRBJ1-1	TGTGCCAGCAGCCCCGTGTACCGGGAGAACACTGAAGCTTTCTTT	CASSPVYRENTEAFF
15	NA	TRBV19	NA	TRBJ2-1	TGTGCCAGTAGTGTTCGGGGCAGAGTCTACAATGAGCAGTTCTTC	CASSVRGRVYNEQFF
17	NA	TRBV7-9	NA	TRBJ1-4	TGTGCCAGCAGCCGCTTCCCTCCATATCGCTATGATGAAAAACTGTTTTTT	CASSRFPPYRYDEKLFF
15	NA	TRBV5-8	NA	TRBJ2-1	TGTGCCAGCAGCGTCTTTACGCAGGGATACAATGAGCAGTTCTTC	CASSVFTQGYNEQFF
15	few	TRBV7-6	TRBD1	TRBJ2-3	TGTGCCAGCAGCTCTCCGACAGGGGGCACAGATACGCAGTATTTT	CASSSPTGGTDTQYF
17	NA	TRBV29-1	NA	TRBJ2-2	TGCAGCGTTGAAGACCCGGCCGGACCCGCGAACACCGGGGAGCTGTTTTTT	CSVEDPAGPANTGELFF
16	NA	TRBV5-4	TRBD2	TRBJ2-1	TGTGCCAGCAGCTTGGGGGCTAGCGGGAGAGGCGATGAGCAGTTCTTC	CASSLGASGRGDEQFF
17	NA	TRBV28	NA	TRBJ2-1	TGTGCCAGCAGTTTCCAGGCGGGGCGCAACTCCTACAATGAGCAGTTCTTC	CASSFQAGRNSYNEQFF
14	few	TRBV27	NA	TRBJ2-7	TGTGCCAGCAGTTTCAGGCCCAGCTCCTACGAGCAGTACTTC	CASSFRPSSYEQYF
15	NA	TRBV7-8	NA	TRBJ2-2	TGTGCCAGCATCGACAGGCCAGCGAACACCGGGGAGCTGTTTTTT	CASIDRPANTGELFF
14	NA	TRBV27	NA	TRBJ1-1	TGTGCCAGCAGTTTGGGGCAGATGAACACTGAAGCTTTCTTT	CASSLGQMNTEAFF
17	NA	TRBV28	NA	TRBJ2-7	TGTGCCAGCAGCCCGTTAGGTCTAGCGAGTAACCTCTACGAGCAGTACTTC	CASSPLGLASNLYEQYF
16	NA	TRBV27	TRBD1	TRBJ2-1	TGTGCCAGCAGTTCCGGGACAGGGGGAAAACACAATGAGCAGTTCTTC	CASSSGTGGKHNEQFF
11	NA	TRBV28	NA	TRBJ2-7	TGTGCCAGCAGTTTATTGTACGAGCAGTACTTC	CASSLLYEQYF
16	NA	TRBV7-7	TRBD2	TRBJ2-1	TGTGCTAGCAGCAAGAGCTTTGCGGGAGGGCCGAATGAGCAGTTCTTC	CASSKSFAGGPNEQFF
14	NA	TRBV25-1	NA	TRBJ1-6	TGTGCCAGCAGTGAGGGCGGGGACTATTCACCCCTCCACTTT	CASSEGGDYSPLHF
13	NA	TRBV9	TRBD1	TRBJ2-7	TGTGCCAGCAGCGTAGACGGGACAGGCGAGCAGTACTTC	CASSVDGTGEQYF
14	NA	TRBV7-9	NA	TRBJ1-5	TGTGCCAGCGGGAACATTAATAGCAATCAGCCCCAGCATTTT	CASGNINSNQPQHF
17	few	TRBV10-3	TRBD2	TRBJ2-3	TGTGCCATCAGTGAGCGACAACTAGCGGGGAGCACAGATACGCAGTATTTT	CAISERQLAGSTDTQYF